A single sample gave rise to the 9 T cell receptor beta chains below, sequenced in a study of blood T cell repertoires in COVID-19 (TCRdb year 2020). Library preparation employed the immunoSEQ multiplex PCR assay. This is the immuneACCESS table as TCRdb keeps it, with only in-frame sequences that have V and J called. A part of the clones is gone; compared with another copy, unresolved V genes explain less than half, and the rest is unexplained. For this sample the table gives over 85,000 clones, of which 85% were detected only once. Clones ranked in the top ten supply roughly 37% of the sample. What was sequenced was peripheral blood. The source of these receptors is a man older than 75 with acute or convalescent COVID-19.

The V and J genes are TRBV9 and TRBJ2-1; 9 bases match TRBD2. V was clipped by 4 bases and J by 5 bases; unmatched bases: 4. From germline, CDR1 is SGDLS and CDR2 YYNGEE. CDR3 length equals 14 residues. This chain's CDR3 is CASSFGTSNNEQFF. The CDR3 nucleotides are TGTGCCAGCAGCTTTGGGACTAGCAACAATGAGCAGTTCTTC. The whole variable domain, remainder taken from reference TRBV9 and TRBJ2-1, is DSGVTQTPKHLITATGQRVTLRCSPRSGDLSVYWYQQSLDQGLQFLIQYYNGEERAKGNILERFSAQQFPDLHSELNLSSLELGDSALYFCASSFGTSNNEQFFGPGTRLTVL.

This chain uses TRBV3-1 (or the pseudogene TRBV3-2) with TRBJ2-1; 8 nucleotides match TRBD2. Germline trimming cut 3 bases from V and 2 bases from J; bases unmatched to any gene: 9. Germline CDR1 LGHDT, CDR2 YNNKEL (reference sequence). The CDR3 length is 17 residues. CDR3 sequence (DNA): TGTGCCAGCAGCCATCCCTCCCGGGAGGGCACCTACAATGAGCAGTTCTTC. This encodes CASSHPSREGTYNEQFF.

V and J are TRBV3-1 (or the pseudogene TRBV3-2) and TRBJ2-7, with D possibly matching TRBD1 (6 bases). CDR1 is LGHDT and CDR2 is YNNKEL in the germline V gene (reference sequence). Trimming removed 4 bases at V and 1 base at J, with 8 bases between. CDR3 length: 13 residues. CDR3 region: CASSPGQSYEQYF. In nucleotides, the CDR3 is TGTGCCAGCAGCCCCGGACAGTCCTACGAGCAGTACTTC.

The gene calls are TRBV11-2 and TRBJ1-2, with D possibly being TRBD1 (5 bases). The V and J ends lost 5 bases and 2 bases respectively, with 6 bases between them. This CDR3 spans 12 amino acids. Per the germline V gene, CDR1 is SGHAT and CDR2 is FQNNGV. The CDR3 sequence: CASSRTNYGYTF. CDR3 sequence (DNA): TGTGCCAGCAGCAGGACAAACTATGGCTACACCTTC.

V is TRBV7-2 and J is TRBJ2-2; TRBD2 aligns across 12 bases. This CDR3 has 15 amino acids. Per germline, CDR1 SGHTA and CDR2 FQGNSA. Trimming took 2 bases from V and 7 from J; bases not matched to a gene: 2. CDR3 DNA sequence: TGTGCCAGCAGCTTACTAGCGGGAGGGAACGGGGAGCTGTTTTTT. Amino acid sequence: CASSLLAGGNGELFF.

The rearrangement joins TRBV6-1 to TRBJ1-5; D is unclear. The CDR3 extends over 16 amino acids. The V and J ends lost 0 bases and 0 bases respectively, with 9 bases between them. Germline V gives CDR1 MNHNS, CDR2 SASEGT. The CDR3 protein is CASSEAYSYSNQPQHF. For the CDR3, the DNA is TGTGCCAGCAGTGAAGCTTACAGCTATAGCAATCAGCCCCAGCATTTT.

This sequence joins TRBV3-1 (or the pseudogene TRBV3-2) and TRBJ2-1, with TRBD2 matching 8 bases. CDR1 is LGHDT and CDR2 is YNNKEL in the germline V gene (reference sequence). The CDR3 runs 15 residues. Trimming took 1 base from V and 3 from J; bases not matched to a gene: 2. The CDR3 DNA is TGTGCCAGCAGCCAAGGACTAGCGCTCTACAATGAGCAGTTCTTC. Its protein is CASSQGLALYNEQFF.

The rearrangement joins TRBV6-1 to TRBJ2-5, with 10 nucleotides matching TRBD1. Looked up from germline, CDR1 is MNHNS and CDR2 is SASEGT. The CDR3 length is 15 residues. Trimming took 0 bases from V and 7 from J; bases not matched to a gene: 5. CDR3 sequence (DNA): TGTGCCAGCAGTGAAGCGACAGGGGGCCTAATGACCCAGTACTTC. Encoded protein: CASSEATGGLMTQYF.

CDR3 DNA sequence: TGTGCCAGCAGCCGCAGGGGGACTGAAGCTTTCTTT. It is translated as CASSRRGTEAFF. The V gene is TRBV3-1 (or the pseudogene TRBV3-2), the J gene TRBJ1-1; 7 bases are shared with TRBD1. Germline CDR1 reads LGHDT; CDR2 reads YNNKEL (reference sequence). V lost 4 bases, J lost 5 bases, and 1 base stayed unmatched. CDR3 length equals 12 residues.